These T cell receptor beta chains were read from a single sample in a study of blood T cell repertoires in COVID-19. Clones were sequenced by immunoSEQ multiplex PCR, and TCRdb holds only the in-frame ones, with some missing. The data show about 270,000 clones, just under 90% seen once. Specimen: PBMCs or T cells enriched from blood (not recorded which). The origin of the receptors is a woman in her twenties or thirties with acute COVID-19. Both conserved end residues are part of each CDR3. A D gene is named only where the DNA matches it firmly. The size of a clone is reported for some rows only, either as once, few or many, or as a class for expanded clones.

d_gene	v_gene	j_gene	abundance	CDR3nt	CDR3aa
TRBD2	TRBV19	TRBJ2-7	-	TGTGCCAGTAGTGCCGCCGGGACTAGCGGCTACGAGCAGTACTTC	CASSAAGTSGYEQYF
-	TRBV7-9	TRBJ1-2	few	TGTGCCAGCAGCTTAGATGCGGGCAGTAACTATGGCTACACCTTC	CASSLDAGSNYGYTF
TRBD1	TRBV5-1	TRBJ2-2	-	TGCGCCAGCAGCTTGGGTATTGGACAGGGTAGCACCGGGGAGCTGTTTTTT	CASSLGIGQGSTGELFF
TRBD1	TRBV27	TRBJ1-4	-	TGTGCCAGCAGTCGGGGACAGGACAATGAAAAACTGTTTTTT	CASSRGQDNEKLFF
TRBD2	TRBV27	TRBJ2-1	-	TGTGCCAGCGGGCCGACTAGCGGGAGTTCCAATGAGCAGTTCTTC	CASGPTSGSSNEQFF
TRBD1	TRBV4-1	TRBJ1-1	-	TGCGCCAGCAGCCAAGTATCTCTGCGGGACAGGGGAAATGAAGCTTTCTTT	CASSQVSLRDRGNEAFF
-	TRBV27	TRBJ2-2	-	TGTGCCAGCAGTTCAGCGGCGGGTCACACCGGGGAGCTGTTTTTT	CASSSAAGHTGELFF
TRBD2	TRBV10-3	TRBJ2-1	-	TGTGCCATCAGCGCCGGGAGGAATGAGCAGTTCTTC	CAISAGRNEQFF
TRBD1	TRBV5-8	TRBJ2-3	-	TGTGCCAGCAGCTCCGGGACAGGGACCACAGATACGCAGTATTTT	CASSSGTGTTDTQYF
TRBD1	TRBV7-9	TRBJ1-4	-	TGTGCCAGCCAAGGACAGGGGGTTGGTGAAAAACTGTTTTTT	CASQGQGVGEKLFF
TRBD1	TRBV20-1	TRBJ1-6	-	TGCAGTGCTAGTCCAACAGGGGAGAATTCACCCCTCCACTTT	CSASPTGENSPLHF
-	TRBV28	TRBJ1-3	-	TGTGCCAGCACCCGGGGGGGGGCTGGAAACACCATATATTTT	CASTRGGAGNTIYF
TRBD1	TRBV27	TRBJ1-5	-	TGTGCCAGCAGTGCCGGGACAGTTAGCAATCAGCCCCAGCATTTT	CASSAGTVSNQPQHF
-	TRBV20-1	TRBJ1-2	-	TGCAGTGCTAAGGGGATGGGCTACACCTTC	CSAKGMGYTF
-	TRBV6-1	TRBJ1-1	-	TGTGCCAGCAATGAACAGGGTAGGGGCACTGAAGCTTTCTTT	CASNEQGRGTEAFF
-	TRBV5-4	TRBJ2-7	many	TGTGCCAGCAGCCCGGAGGACCGCCCATCCTACGAGCAGTACTTC	CASSPEDRPSYEQYF
-	TRBV27	TRBJ1-1	-	TGTGCCAGCAGTTTAAGACAGAACACTGAAGCTTTCTTT	CASSLRQNTEAFF
TRBD1	TRBV2	TRBJ1-2	-	TGTGCCAGCAGGGAGGGACAGCTTAACTATGGCTACACCTTC	CASREGQLNYGYTF
TRBD2	TRBV6-4	TRBJ2-1	-	TGTGCCAGCAGTGACTCGCTAGCGGGAGGGTTCAATGAGCAGTTCTTC	CASSDSLAGGFNEQFF
-	TRBV7-8	TRBJ1-5	-	TGTGCCAGCTCCGTTTCCGGTGCAGGCTATAGCAATCAGCCCCAGCATTTT	CASSVSGAGYSNQPQHF
-	TRBV6-5	TRBJ2-7	-	TGTGCCAGCAGTTATGACAGCTCCTACGAGCAGTACTTC	CASSYDSSYEQYF
-	TRBV4-1	TRBJ2-1	-	TGCGCCAGCAGCCAAGAACCTAGCGTTTACTCCTACAATGAGCAGTTCTTC	CASSQEPSVYSYNEQFF
-	TRBV18	TRBJ2-3	-	TGTGCCAGCTCATCGCTAGACGAATCTTACACAGATACGCAGTATTTT	CASSSLDESYTDTQYF
-	TRBV5-5	TRBJ2-1	-	TGTGCCAGCAGTCGAAACAGCTACAATGAGCAGTTCTTC	CASSRNSYNEQFF
TRBD1	TRBV30	TRBJ2-7	-	TGTGCCCTCCGGGACAGCGACTACGAGCAGTACTTC	CALRDSDYEQYF
-	TRBV11-2	TRBJ2-4	-	TGTGCCAGCAGTATTAGCTCAAACATTCAGTACTTC	CASSISSNIQYF
TRBD1	TRBV11-2	TRBJ2-7	-	TGTGCCAGCAGCTCGGGACAGGGTCGCTACGAGCAGTACTTC	CASSSGQGRYEQYF
TRBD1	TRBV28	TRBJ2-3	-	TGTGCCACCCGGGGACAGGACAGGGTAACGCAGTATTTT	CATRGQDRVTQYF
-	TRBV16	TRBJ1-5	-	TGTGCCAGCAGCCAATCGAAGGGAGTGACGTCTCAGCCCCAGCATTTT	CASSQSKGVTSQPQHF
-	TRBV27	TRBJ2-5	-	TGTGCCAGCAGTTTATTACAGCAAGAGACCCAGTACTTC	CASSLLQQETQYF
TRBD1	TRBV11-3	TRBJ2-7	once	TGTGCCAGCAGCCCCCCGGACAGGGCCCCCCCCTACGAGCAGTACTTC	CASSPPDRAPPYEQYF
TRBD1	TRBV27	TRBJ1-2	-	TGTGCCAGCAGTTTAAGGGGGCAGAACTATGGCTACACCTTC	CASSLRGQNYGYTF
-	TRBV15	TRBJ2-1	-	TGTGCCACCAGCATACGCACAGGGCGGAATGAGCAGTTCTTC	CATSIRTGRNEQFF
TRBD1	TRBV18	TRBJ2-7	-	TGTGCCAGCTCACCCAGGACAGGGGTTGTATACGAGCAGTACTTC	CASSPRTGVVYEQYF
TRBD1	TRBV7-9	TRBJ2-7	-	TGTGCCAGCAGCCAAGCACAGGGGCATTACGAGCAGTACTTC	CASSQAQGHYEQYF
-	TRBV5-1	TRBJ1-2	-	TGCGCCAGCAGCGTACAGGGTGGCGATGGCTACACCTTC	CASSVQGGDGYTF
-	TRBV5-8	TRBJ2-7	-	TGTGCCAGCAGCTTGGAGGACAGCTACGAGCAGTACTTC	CASSLEDSYEQYF
TRBD2	TRBV4-1	TRBJ2-1	-	TGCGCCAGCAGGTTAGCGGGAGACGATGAGCAGTTCTTC	CASRLAGDDEQFF
-	TRBV6-2/TRBV6-3	TRBJ2-1	-	TGTGCCAGCAGTAAGACTGCGAATGAGCAGTTCTTC	CASSKTANEQFF
-	TRBV4-1	TRBJ1-5	-	TGCGCCAGCAGCCAACAGGTTGATGATTTGGGCAATCAGCCCCAGCATTTT	CASSQQVDDLGNQPQHF
-	TRBV12-3/TRBV12-4	TRBJ1-1	-	TGTGCCAGCAGTTTGAACAGCCAAATTGAAGCTTTCTTT	CASSLNSQIEAFF
TRBD2	TRBV2	TRBJ2-7	-	TGTGCCAGCAGTTTGACGGGAGGCCCCTCCTACGAGCAGTACTTC	CASSLTGGPSYEQYF
TRBD1	TRBV9	TRBJ2-3	few	TGTGCCAGCAGCTTAAGTAGGGGGCCAGCAGGAGATACGCAGTATTTT	CASSLSRGPAGDTQYF
TRBD2	TRBV28	TRBJ2-1	-	TGTGCCAGCAGTTTTATGCGGGAGCCCTACAATGAGCAGTTCTTC	CASSFMREPYNEQFF
-	TRBV7-6	TRBJ2-5	-	TGTGCCAGCAGCTTAAACTTGGGTTGGGGGCGAGGGGAGACCCAGTACTTC	CASSLNLGWGRGETQYF
-	TRBV18	TRBJ1-2	-	TGTGCCAGCTCACCGGACAGCCTCTATGGCTACACCTTC	CASSPDSLYGYTF
-	TRBV19	TRBJ1-1	-	TGTGCCAGTAGGGCAGGGATGAACACTGAAGCTTTCTTT	CASRAGMNTEAFF
-	TRBV19	TRBJ1-5	-	TGTGCCAGTAGGACCCCCGGGGGGCGGATCAATCAGCCCCAGCATTTT	CASRTPGGRINQPQHF
-	TRBV3-1/TRBV3-2	TRBJ2-3	once	TGTGCCAGCAGCAGTTATCAAAGTCCAAGCCCCGATACGCAGTATTTT	CASSSYQSPSPDTQYF
TRBD2	TRBV27	TRBJ2-1	-	TGTGCCAGCAGTTTACATGGACTAGCGGGAGACAATGAGCAGTTCTTC	CASSLHGLAGDNEQFF
-	TRBV7-9	TRBJ2-1	-	TGTGCCAGCAGCCGCCCTGGGGGGTCCTACAATGAGCAGTTCTTC	CASSRPGGSYNEQFF
-	TRBV3-1/TRBV3-2	TRBJ2-7	-	TGTGCCAGCAGCCAAGATGCCTACGCCTACGAGCAGTACTTC	CASSQDAYAYEQYF
TRBD2	TRBV5-1	TRBJ2-7	-	TGCGCCAGCAGCCCTCCATTGGCGGGAGGAGCTGGCGAGCAGTACTTC	CASSPPLAGGAGEQYF
-	TRBV7-9	TRBJ1-5	-	TGTGCCAGCAGCTTAGAACAGGGTAATCAGCCCCAGCATTTT	CASSLEQGNQPQHF
-	TRBV10-1	TRBJ2-7	-	TGCGCCAGCGAAGCTTCTTACAGGGCCTACGAGCAGTACTTC	CASEASYRAYEQYF